The 18 T cell receptor beta chains below all came from one sample that was sequenced in a study of blood T cell repertoires in COVID-19. Assay used: immunoSEQ multiplex PCR; TCRdb lists only in-frame clones, some missing. In the table there are tens of thousands of clones, over 75% of which are singletons. Sequenced input: peripheral blood. These receptor sequences come from a man aged 35 to 55 with acute or convalescent COVID-19.

The V call is TRBV7-2, the J call TRBJ2-5; 14 bases map to TRBD2. The V segment lost 5 bases and the J segment 7 bases; nucleotides outside the gene matches: 6. CDR3 length equals 15 residues. The germline CDR1 and CDR2 sequences are SGHTA and FQGNSA. This CDR3 reads CASSPGTSGRGTQYF. CDR3 nucleotide sequence: TGTGCCAGCAGCCCCGGGACTAGCGGGAGAGGGACCCAGTACTTC.

The rearrangement joins TRBV24-1 to TRBJ2-5, with TRBD2 as a possible D gene (6 bases). Trimming removed 3 bases from V and 7 bases from J, with 11 bases in between. CDR1 and CDR2 (germline): KGHDR, SFDVKD. The CDR3 covers 13 residues. CDR3 coding DNA: TGTGCCACCAGTGATCTGGGAGGTGTGACCCAGTACTTC. Amino acids: CATSDLGGVTQYF.

The chain joins TRBV3-1 (or the pseudogene TRBV3-2) to TRBJ1-2, with 8 bases that match TRBD1. This CDR3 is built from 12 residues. Germline-derived CDR1 and CDR2 are LGHDT and YNNKEL (reference sequence). Trimming took 5 bases from V and 4 from J; bases not matched to a gene: 0. The CDR3: CASSGQGYGYTF. The CDR3 coding sequence is TGTGCCAGCAGCGGACAGGGCTATGGCTACACCTTC.

The chain carries TRBV4-2 and TRBJ2-7, with TRBD2 matching over 9 bases. Per germline, CDR1 LGHNA and CDR2 YNFKEQ. This CDR3 is 16 amino acids long. The trim removed 4 bases at V and 6 bases at J, leaving 13 bases unmatched. The CDR3 DNA sequence: TGTGCCAGCAGCCGTATAGGAGCGGGAGGATCCGGCGAGCAGTACTTC. Protein product: CASSRIGAGGSGEQYF.

The CDR3 nucleotides are TGTGCCTGGGACCGGGACAGGAATTACGAGCAGTACTTC. Translating gives CAWDRDRNYEQYF. The gene calls are TRBV30 and TRBJ2-7; TRBD1 matches 8 bases. CDR1 and CDR2 from the germline V gene are GTSNPN and SVGIG (reference sequence). After removal of 5 bases from V and 4 bases from J, the junction contained 7 bases not matched to a gene. The CDR3 is 13 residues long. The complete variable domain, with remaining parts taken from reference TRBV30 and TRBJ2-7, reads SQTIHQWPATLVQPVGSPLSLECTVEGTSNPNLYWYRQAAGRGLQLLFYSVGIGQISSEVPQNLSASRPQDRQFILSSKKLLLSDSGFYLCAWDRDRNYEQYFGPGTRLTVT.

The V gene is TRBV27, the J gene TRBJ2-1; maybe TRBD2 (5 bases). Germline loops: CDR1 MNHEY, CDR2 SMNVEV (reference sequence). V shed 2 bases and J shed 7 bases, with 12 bases lying between them. The CDR3 is made up of 14 amino acids. The DNA for the CDR3 is TGTGCCAGCAGTTTACGAGGGTTTTCAAATGAGCAGTTCTTC. Its translation is CASSLRGFSNEQFF.

J is TRBJ2-2 and V is TRBV7-7, with 9 bases identical to TRBD1. The V gene end was trimmed by 4 bases and the J gene end by 6 bases; junction bases not matched to a gene: 6. The CDR3 extends over 15 amino acids. Germline loops: CDR1 SSHAT, CDR2 FNYEAQ (reference sequence). CDR3 coding DNA: TGTGCCAGCAGCTCACACAGGGGGCGCCCCGGGGAGCTGTTTTTT. Residues: CASSSHRGRPGELFF.

V and J are TRBV27 and TRBJ2-7; TRBD1 agrees at 12 bases. This CDR3 has 15 residues. After removal of 1 base from V and 7 bases from J, the junction contained 5 bases not matched to a gene. CDR1 is MNHEY, CDR2 SMNVEV, per germline (reference sequence). CDR3 coding DNA: TGTGCCAGCAGTTTATTGGGACAGGGGGCGAAAGAGCAGTACTTC. It encodes CASSLLGQGAKEQYF.

The rearrangement uses TRBV6-4 and TRBJ1-6; D is unresolved. This CDR3 has 14 residues. The V end lost 3 bases, the J end lost 3 bases, and 6 bases lay between the germline ends. Looked up from germline, CDR1 is MRHNA and CDR2 is SNTAGT. For the CDR3, the DNA is TGTGCCAGCAGTGAACAAAGCTATAATTCACCCCTCCACTTT. Its translation: CASSEQSYNSPLHF.

This chain connects TRBV5-1 to TRBJ2-3, with 11 bases identical to TRBD2. After removal of 7 bases from V and 6 bases from J, the junction contained 10 bases not matched to a gene. Germline CDR1 reads SGHRS; CDR2 reads YFSETQ. CDR3 length: 15 amino acids. The CDR3 DNA is TGCGCCAGCGTCTATAGCGGGAGGGCCGGTGATACGCAGTATTTT. It codes for CASVYSGRAGDTQYF.

V usage is TRBV5-1 and J usage is TRBJ2-3; 10 bases map to TRBD2. The junction had 6 bases not matched to a gene; V was cut back by 4 bases and J by 4 bases. From germline, CDR1 is SGHRS and CDR2 YFSETQ. The length of the CDR3 is 15 residues. This chain's CDR3 is CASSHASGSADTQYF. CDR3 DNA: TGCGCCAGCAGCCACGCTAGCGGGAGCGCAGATACGCAGTATTTT.

This clone was observed once. The gene calls are TRBV9 and TRBJ2-5, with D possibly being TRBD2 (6 bases). Between the trimmed V and J ends, which lost 0 bases and 3 bases, there was a span of 9 bases. Germline assignment: CDR1 SGDLS and CDR2 YYNGEE. This CDR3 region has 14 residues. The CDR3: CASSVVSGEETQYF. CDR3 coding DNA: TGTGCCAGCAGCGTAGTTAGCGGAGAAGAGACCCAGTACTTC.

V and J are TRBV25-1 and TRBJ2-1, with TRBD2 matching over 7 bases. The V and J ends lost 6 bases and 4 bases, in that order; junction bases with no gene match: 6. The CDR3 totals 14 residues. The germline gives CDR1 MGHDK, CDR2 SYGVNS. The CDR3 DNA reads TGTGCCAGCAGCCCAGGGAGGGGTTACAATGAGCAGTTCTTC. Amino acids: CASSPGRGYNEQFF.

This clone was observed a few times. The chain couples TRBV7-9 to TRBJ2-7, with a weak D call TRBD2 (6 bases). Germline V gene sequence: CDR1 SEHNR, CDR2 FQNEAQ (reference sequence). This CDR3 has 13 amino acids. Deletions cut 3 bases from V and 3 bases from J, with 9 bases between. The CDR3 spells CASSFNGGYEQYF. CDR3 nucleotides: TGTGCCAGCAGCTTTAACGGGGGCTACGAGCAGTACTTC.

Relative to its sample, this clone is medium-sized (0.01 to 0.1%). V is TRBV19 and J is TRBJ2-1; TRBD1 agrees at 9 bases. CDR1 and CDR2 from the germline V gene are LNHDA and SQIVND (reference sequence). J was trimmed by 5 bases and V by 9 bases; bases with no gene match: 8. The CDR3 runs to 14 residues. This CDR3 is CASTRTGDNNEQFF. The CDR3 region has the DNA TGTGCCAGCACTCGGACAGGGGACAACAATGAGCAGTTCTTC.

CDR3 loop: CASTTGGKDEKLFF. CDR3 nucleotides: TGTGCCAGCACAACGGGGGGCAAAGATGAAAAACTGTTTTTT. The rearrangement uses TRBV3-1 (or the pseudogene TRBV3-2) and TRBJ1-4; D possibly corresponds to TRBD1 (6 bases). Trimming shortened V by 7 bases and J by 6 bases, and 15 bases separated the two germline ends. In germline, CDR1 is LGHDT, CDR2 YNNKEL (reference sequence). The CDR3 is 14 residues long.

V is TRBV18 and J is TRBJ1-2; D gene unclear. Trimming shortened V by 2 bases and J by 8 bases, and 18 bases separated the two germline ends. Germline assignment: CDR1 KGHSH and CDR2 LQKENI. This CDR3 is 15 amino acids long. CDR3: CASSPKPGLPYGYTF. DNA of the CDR3: TGTGCCAGCTCACCAAAGCCAGGCCTGCCCTACGGCTACACCTTC.

The chain couples TRBV19 to TRBJ2-7; TRBD1 might be the D (6 bases). This CDR3 spans 14 amino acids. Germline V CDR1 and CDR2: LNHDA, SQIVND (reference sequence). Trimming pared 7 bases from V and 1 base from J, leaving 14 bases between. DNA for the CDR3: TGTGCCAGTAAAAAGGACAGTCCTTCCTACGAGCAGTACTTC. Its translation: CASKKDSPSYEQYF.